The subject of this entry is one T cell receptor beta chain. Here immunoSEQ multiplex PCR was the method, and the copy in TCRdb shows in-frame clones only, minus some. The table records about 50,000 clones, roughly 89% of them present only once. The sample is drawn from a study of OX40 agonist ivuxolimab in advanced cancers. In the study overall: Patients were treated with ivuxolimab, an agonistic anti-OX40 (CD134) antibody. The eligibility criteria allowed prior anti-PD-1, anti-PD-L1 or anti-CTLA-4 therapy, and approximately 42% had some.

People who had autoimmune disease history or systemic immunosuppression were excluded. Germline lookup yields CDR1 SEHNR and CDR2 FQNEAQ (reference sequence). This CDR3 region has 15 residues. Trimming removed 4 bases from V and 3 bases from J; junction bases left unmatched: 3. The sequencing used CD4+ or CD8+ T cells sorted from blood, collected in a trial of the OX40 agonist ivuxolimab. The chain employs TRBV7-9 and TRBJ2-2, with 9 bases lining up with TRBD1. This receptor was identified in an adult with an advanced solid tumor such as melanoma, head and neck, liver or kidney cancer. CDR3 residues: CASSWGQGDTGELFF. The CDR3 nucleotides read TGTGCCAGCAGCTGGGGACAGGGCGACACCGGGGAGCTGTTTTTT.